This T cell receptor beta chain was captured in a study of blood T cells in healthy people across ages. This clonotype has just a few counts. A second PCR of about 7 to 12 cycles used a sample-barcoded 5' primer and a J-beta primer mix. TCRdb re-called the 5' RACE reads through MiXCR, storing one row per CDR3 protein. The sample includes around 1,700,000 distinct CDR3 sequences, approximately 28% of them seen just once. V gave up 2 bases and J gave up 3 bases, with 11 bases separating them. This CDR3 region has 14 residues. In germline, CDR1 is SGHRS, CDR2 YFSETQ. Ranging in age from roughly 6 to 90, the donors were healthy Caucasian individuals from Russia. Each donor supplied around 9.9 milliliters of peripheral blood.

Sequenced input: blood. The chain links TRBV5-1 to TRBJ1-2, with no clear D. The clonotype originates from a woman aged 30 to 39 in good health. The CDR3, as DNA: TGCGCCAGCAGCTTCAATACCCAGGACTATGGCTACACCTTC. Encoded protein: CASSFNTQDYGYTF.